This T cell receptor (beta chain) originates from a study of identical twins. Everyone who gave samples was a healthy Caucasian. Findings of the study overall: Sharing of beta out-of-frame sequences by twins showed a weaker excess.

One entry per CDR3 protein, called by TCRdb with MiXCR from the 5' RACE reads. This sample yields 700,000 to 950,000 distinct CDR3 sequences, of which 9% to 15% are seen a single time; around 1.5% belongs to the top ten. Germline loops: CDR1 SQVTM, CDR2 ANQGSEA. CDR3 length: 16 residues. Turning to this clonotype: The antigen remains undetermined. The junction shows a germline mismatch at one end, possibly a read error.

Another study also made use of these data, one on yellow fever vaccine responses in identical twins. That publication notes: The authors reported partly convergent, partly personalized vaccine responses in identical twins.

This rearrangement joins TRBV29-1 to TRBJ2-1; D might be TRBD2 (6 bases). The sequencing sample was made of PBMCs. This receptor was identified in a woman aged 18-35 years in good health. CDR3 region: CSVEGPGLGSPNEQFF. The CDR3 nucleotides are TGCAGCGTCGAAGGACCGGGACTTGGGAGTCCCAATGAGCAGTTCTTC.